Following are 10 T cell receptor beta chains from one sample sequenced in a study of post-analysis software for immune sequencing data. Notes on the study in general: About 5 TRBV segments appeared more often in patients than in controls, and TRBV5-6, TRBV5-1 and TRBV20-1 were among these.

The authors incorporated unique molecular identifiers into the TCR beta cDNA libraries. TCRdb called the PCR reads again in MiXCR, with one record for every CDR3 protein. Of some 450,000 distinct CDR3 sequences listed, under 55% are singletons. No antigen is known for these receptors. Sequencing was performed on blood. These receptors were collected from a girl aged 10-17 years with multiple sclerosis.

The table lists this clonotype with a count of one. The chain joins TRBV5-1 to TRBJ1-4; 7 positions match TRBD1. Germline V CDR1 and CDR2: SGHRS, YFSETQ. The V segment lost 3 bases and the J segment 4 bases; nucleotides outside the gene matches: 9. The CDR3 covers 16 residues. The CDR3 sequence: CASSYRDSTSNEKLFF. CDR3 nucleotide sequence: TGCGCCAGCAGCTACCGGGACAGCACGAGTAATGAAAAACTGTTTTTT.

The chain uses TRBV4-1 and TRBJ2-2, with 9 positions matching TRBD1. This CDR3 is built from 16 residues. The trim removed 4 bases at V and 8 bases at J, leaving 11 bases unmatched. Germline V gene sequence: CDR1 MGHRA, CDR2 YSYEKL. CDR3 residues: CASSPPGTGGGGELFF. In DNA form, the CDR3 reads TGCGCCAGCAGCCCCCCCGGAACAGGGGGCGGGGGGGAGCTGTTTTTT.

Here the CDR3 reads CASSPLAGVHTDTQYF. The CDR3 nucleotides are TGTGCCAGCAGCCCTCTAGCGGGAGTCCACACAGATACGCAGTATTTT. This sequence joins TRBV28 and TRBJ2-3; 10 nucleotides align to TRBD2. The CDR3 covers 16 residues. The germline CDR1 and CDR2 sequences are MDHEN and SYDVKM. After removal of 6 bases from V and 2 bases from J, the junction contained 8 bases not matched to a gene.

CDR3 coding DNA: TGCGCCAGCAGCCAAGGTGTGGGCGCAGGAACCGGGACCCAGTACTTC. This codes for CASSQGVGAGTGTQYF. The chain carries TRBV4-1 and TRBJ2-5; D is unresolved. From germline, CDR1 is MGHRA and CDR2 YSYEKL. Trimming stripped 1 base from V and 7 bases from J, with 19 bases between. There are 16 residues in the CDR3.

The chain combines TRBV5-1 with TRBJ2-7; TRBD2 is a possible D gene (5 bases). V was shortened by 2 bases and J by 7 bases, with 16 bases between the two germline ends. This CDR3 has 14 residues. Germline loops: CDR1 SGHRS, CDR2 YFSETQ. CDR3 region: CASSFGLTTGEQYF. The CDR3 DNA reads as TGCGCCAGCAGCTTCGGACTCACGACGGGAGAGCAGTACTTC.

This clonotype was seen a few times. This chain joins TRBV20-1 and TRBJ2-1; weak D call: TRBD2 (5 bases). CDR1 and CDR2 (germline): DFQATT, SNEGSKA (reference sequence). The germline V and J ends were trimmed by 6 bases and 0 bases, with 12 bases remaining between them. This CDR3 has 14 amino acids. The CDR3 is CSAQDSYSYNEQFF. The CDR3 DNA is TGCAGTGCCCAGGACTCGTACTCCTACAATGAGCAGTTCTTC.

The chain recombines TRBV4-1 with TRBJ2-4; 9 bases are shared with TRBD1. This CDR3 contains 16 residues. After removal of 4 bases from V and 4 bases from J, the junction contained 8 bases not matched to a gene. Germline V CDR1 and CDR2: MGHRA, YSYEKL. CDR3 sequence: CASSRGTGFEKNIQYF. The CDR3 DNA reads TGCGCCAGCAGCCGGGGGACAGGGTTTGAAAAAAACATTCAGTACTTC.

This clonotype occurred a few times. The rearrangement uses TRBV12-3 or TRBV12-4 and TRBJ1-5; D unclear. This CDR3 has 12 residues. Trimming stripped 3 bases from V and 6 bases from J, with 6 bases between. CDR3 DNA sequence: TGTGCCAGCAGTTTTTTTAGTCAGCCCCAGCATTTT. This gives the protein CASSFFSQPQHF.

This clonotype appeared a few times. The genes are TRBV28 and TRBJ2-6; D remains ambiguous. V lost 5 bases and J lost 0, with 8 bases in between. This CDR3 contains 15 residues. The germline V gene has CDR1 MDHEN and CDR2 SYDVKM. The CDR3 DNA reads TGTGCCAGCAGTGATGAGATCTCTGGGGCCAACGTCCTGACTTTC. It yields the protein CASSDEISGANVLTF.

The V gene is TRBV25-1, the J gene TRBJ1-1; weak D call: TRBD1 (6 bases). The V gene lost 0 bases and the J gene lost 7 bases, with 9 bases spanning the gap. Germline-derived CDR1 and CDR2 are MGHDK and SYGVNS. This CDR3 has 13 residues. CDR3 nucleotide sequence: TGTGCCAGCAGTGAATACAGGGGAGGTGAAGCTTTCTTT. Translating it yields CASSEYRGGEAFF. Full variable domain (missing parts from reference TRBV25-1 and TRBJ1-1): EADIYQTPRYLVIGTGKKITLECSQTMGHDKMYWYQQDPGMELHLIHYSYGVNSTEKGDLSSESTVSRIRTEHFPLTLESARPSHTSQYLCASSEYRGGEAFFGQGTRLTVV.